These 22 T cell receptor beta chains originate from one sample sequenced in a study of shared clonotypes between healthy human individuals. Only in-frame clones appear in the TCRdb table, and some are missing; sequencing was by immunoSEQ multiplex PCR. The sample holds 2 million to 2.5 million clones, more than 85% seen once. The sequencing input was naive CD4+ T cells from PBMCs. This sample's subset: CD45RA+ positively selected. These receptors originate from a man aged 18-30 years in good health. Some clones in this sample may be carry-over from other donors' samples.

The genes are TRBV5-6 and TRBJ2-5, with D possibly being TRBD1 (6 bases). Trimming cost V 4 bases and J 7 bases, with 26 bases left between them. This CDR3 has 17 amino acids. Germline CDR1 reads SGHDT; CDR2 reads YYEEEE. CDR3 sequence reads: CASSAVKQGRRNVTQYF. CDR3 bases: TGTGCCAGCAGCGCGGTGAAACAGGGAAGACGTAACGTGACCCAGTACTTC.

The chain carries TRBV11-1 and TRBJ1-2, with TRBD1 as a possible D gene (5 bases). Per the germline V gene, CDR1 is SGHAT and CDR2 is FQDESV (reference sequence). V lost 8 bases to trimming and J lost 3 bases, with 22 bases between them. The CDR3 covers 16 residues. CDR3 bases: TGTGCCAGCCCAAGGGAAGTCAGGGCTGAAGACTATGGCTACACCTTC. Translation: CASPREVRAEDYGYTF.

The rearrangement uses TRBV2 and TRBJ1-2, with 7 nucleotides matching TRBD1. The V and J ends lost 2 bases and 4 bases, in that order; junction bases with no gene match: 7. This CDR3 comprises 15 residues. Germline-derived CDR1 and CDR2 are SNHLY and FYNNEI. CDR3 in DNA: TGTGCCAGCAGTGAACCCGGACAGGCCGTCTATGGCTACACCTTC. Translating gives CASSEPGQAVYGYTF.

The chain is built from TRBV19 and TRBJ1-3; D might be TRBD1 (6 bases). V lost 10 bases, J lost 1 base, and 29 bases lay in between. CDR3 length equals 19 residues. Germline CDR1 LNHDA, CDR2 SQIVND (reference sequence). CDR3 nucleotides: TGTGCCACCACCCCGGCAGGGGATGAAGGCACCCATTCTGGAAACACCATATATTTT. Encoded protein: CATTPAGDEGTHSGNTIYF.

This chain uses TRBV30 with TRBJ1-1; unclear D gene. The germline V gene has CDR1 GTSNPN and CDR2 SVGIG (reference sequence). Deletions cut 2 bases from V and 0 bases from J, with 4 bases between. The CDR3 spans 12 residues. The CDR3 protein is CAWSYVNTEAFF. The CDR3 DNA reads TGTGCCTGGAGTTACGTGAACACTGAAGCTTTCTTT.

The V gene is TRBV2, the J gene TRBJ2-3, with D unresolved. Germline-derived CDR1 and CDR2 are SNHLY and FYNNEI. V was shortened by 0 bases and J by 3 bases, with 10 bases between the two germline ends. CDR3 length: 15 residues. The CDR3 DNA is TGTGCCAGCAGTGAAGCGGGTAGTCCAACAGATACGCAGTATTTT. Encoded protein: CASSEAGSPTDTQYF.

This rearrangement joins TRBV4-3 to TRBJ2-3; 12 bases agree with TRBD2. The trim removed 3 bases at V and 5 bases at J, leaving 12 bases unmatched. Germline loops: CDR1 LGHNA, CDR2 YSLEER. The CDR3 loop spans 18 amino acids. Here the CDR3 reads CASSQEATSGRGGDTQYF. The CDR3 DNA sequence: TGCGCCAGCAGCCAGGAGGCGACTAGCGGGAGAGGGGGAGATACGCAGTATTTT.

This rearrangement joins TRBV5-1 to TRBJ2-3; D possibly corresponds to TRBD2 (5 bases). The CDR3 consists of 14 residues. Per germline, CDR1 SGHRS and CDR2 YFSETQ. Between the trimmed V and J ends, which lost 5 bases and 0 bases, there was a span of 10 bases. CDR3 amino acids: CASRFGGSTDTQYF. The CDR3 DNA is TGCGCCAGCAGATTTGGCGGGAGCACAGATACGCAGTATTTT. The full variable domain, with the rest looked up from reference TRBV5-1 and TRBJ2-3, is KAGVTQTPRYLIKTRGQQVTLSCSPISGHRSVSWYQQTPGQGLQFLFEYFSETQRNKGNFPGRFSGRQFSNSRSEMNVSTLELGDSALYLCASRFGGSTDTQYFGPGTRLTVL.

The chain has TRBV4-3 and TRBJ2-2, with TRBD2 identical over 8 bases. Germline V gene lookup returns CDR1 LGHNA and CDR2 YSLEER. With V trimmed by 0 bases and J by 0 bases, 9 bases remained unmatched. This CDR3 has 19 residues. DNA of the CDR3: TGCGCCAGCAGCCAAGATAGTCGGCTAGCGGGCGCGAACACCGGGGAGCTGTTTTTT. As protein: CASSQDSRLAGANTGELFF.

This CDR3 is CASSLTYRQGSNEQFF. The CDR3, as DNA: TGTGCCAGCAGTTTAACCTACCGACAGGGGAGCAATGAGCAGTTCTTC. V usage is TRBV27 and J usage is TRBJ2-1; 8 bases fit TRBD1. J lost 6 bases, V lost 2 bases, and 9 bases had no gene match. The V gene's germline CDR1 is MNHEY and CDR2 SMNVEV (reference sequence). The CDR3 totals 16 residues.

The chain combines TRBV18 with TRBJ2-5; 9 nucleotides line up with TRBD1. CDR3 length equals 15 residues. The V gene's germline CDR1 is KGHSH and CDR2 LQKENI. The junction had 8 bases not matched to a gene; V was cut back by 4 bases and J by 5 bases. The CDR3 loop is CASSLPGQGGETQYF. The CDR3 DNA is TGTGCCAGCTCACTACCGGGACAGGGAGGGGAGACCCAGTACTTC.

The CDR3 spells CATQSGWGTKNIQYF. In nucleotides, the CDR3 is TGTGCCACCCAGTCCGGCTGGGGTACCAAAAACATTCAGTACTTC. V is TRBV5-8 and J is TRBJ2-4, with no clear D. The ends were cut back, 9 bases at V and 2 bases at J, with 18 bases in the middle. This CDR3 comprises 15 residues. From germline, CDR1 is SGHTS and CDR2 YDEGEE.

The rearrangement joins TRBV29-1 to TRBJ2-1, with unresolved D. Trimming took off 3 bases at V and 13 bases at J, with 28 bases between the two ends. Germline V gene sequence: CDR1 SQVTM, CDR2 ANQGSEA. CDR3 length equals 16 residues. The CDR3 is CSVDPATRVGAFGQFF. DNA of the CDR3: TGCAGCGTTGACCCGGCGACCCGGGTGGGTGCGTTCGGTCAGTTCTTC.

This clone has only one observation. The V call is TRBV4-3, the J call TRBJ1-2, with D possibly TRBD1 on 5 matching bases. Germline CDR1 LGHNA, CDR2 YSLEER. Trimming took off 0 bases at V and 4 bases at J, with 15 bases between the two ends. This CDR3 contains 16 residues. The CDR3 region is CASSQDVRGLGYGYTF. The CDR3 DNA reads as TGCGCCAGCAGCCAAGACGTCCGGGGCCTTGGCTATGGCTACACCTTC.

The genes are TRBV11-3 and TRBJ2-1; no clear D. The CDR3 runs to 13 residues. V lost 0 bases, J lost 4 bases, and 4 bases lay in between. CDR1 and CDR2 from the germline V gene are SGHNT and YENEEA. CDR3 bases: TGTGCCAGCAGCTTAGATGGGTACAATGAGCAGTTCTTC. Translating gives CASSLDGYNEQFF. Filled out from reference TRBV11-3 and TRBJ2-1, the complete variable domain reads EAGVVQSPRYKIIEKKQPVAFWCNPISGHNTLYWYLQNLGQGPELLIRYENEEAVDDSQLPKDRFSAERLKGVDSTLKIQPAELGDSAVYLCASSLDGYNEQFFGPGTRLTVL.

The V call is TRBV10-3, the J call TRBJ1-2, with 7 bases that match TRBD1. In germline, CDR1 is ENHRY, CDR2 SYGVKD. Losses at the gene ends were 6 bases for V and 2 bases for J; bases not matched to a gene: 9. The CDR3 has 15 amino acids. CDR3 region: CAIREGGAGNYGYTF. Written as DNA, the CDR3 is TGTGCCATCAGAGAAGGGGGCGCGGGGAACTATGGCTACACCTTC.

The J gene is TRBJ2-7, the V gene TRBV28, with a weak D call TRBD2 (5 bases). Germline V gene data show CDR1 as MDHEN and CDR2 as SYDVKM. Trimming pared 2 bases from V and 5 bases from J, leaving 16 bases between. The CDR3 is 15 residues long. The DNA for the CDR3 is TGTGCCAGCAGTTTAGTCCCGGACTGGAACCACGAGCAGTACTTC. This translates into CASSLVPDWNHEQYF.

This clone was seen only a few times. Other nucleotide sequences from this sample produce the same CDR3. The J gene is TRBJ2-5, the V gene TRBV5-1; 7 nucleotides line up with TRBD1. The trim removed 4 bases at V and 1 base at J, leaving 4 bases unmatched. This CDR3 is built from 14 residues. Per the germline V gene, CDR1 is SGHRS and CDR2 is YFSETQ. The CDR3 nucleotides are TGCGCCAGCAGCCCCGGGACAGTCCAAGAGACCCAGTACTTC. Encoded protein: CASSPGTVQETQYF.

V gene TRBV6-5 combines with J gene TRBJ2-7; D is unclear. The CDR3 is made up of 12 amino acids. Germline CDR1 reads MNHEY; CDR2 reads SVGAGI. V lost 2 bases, J lost 7 bases, and 9 bases lay in between. The CDR3, as DNA: TGTGCCAGCAGTTACCATTCCGGGGAGCAGTACTTC. Protein: CASSYHSGEQYF.

V is TRBV7-8 and J is TRBJ2-1; possibly TRBD2 for D (5 bases). Germline assignment: CDR1 SGHVS and CDR2 FQNEAQ. This CDR3 has 17 residues. The ends were cut back, 5 bases at V and 9 bases at J, with 26 bases in the middle. The CDR3 nucleotides read TGTGCCAGCAGCCCCCCGGCTTTGGCCGGAGGATTCGGTGAGCAGTTCTTC. Translated: CASSPPALAGGFGEQFF.

This clone was counted once. The chain joins TRBV7-9 to TRBJ2-7; 9 nucleotides line up with TRBD2. V lost 3 bases, J lost 5 bases, and 8 bases stayed unmatched. Germline V gives CDR1 SEHNR, CDR2 FQNEAQ (reference sequence). The CDR3 runs to 15 residues. The CDR3 nucleotides read TGTGCCAGCAGCTTTGTGCTAGCGGGACCAAACGAGCAGTACTTC. As protein: CASSFVLAGPNEQYF.

This clone was counted once. The chain couples TRBV27 to TRBJ1-2; tentatively, D is TRBD1 (5 bases). The V end lost 3 bases, the J end lost 6 bases, and 11 bases lay between the germline ends. Per the germline V gene, CDR1 is MNHEY and CDR2 is SMNVEV (reference sequence). The CDR3 has 13 amino acids. CDR3 residues: CASSLTDRDGYTF. As DNA, the CDR3 is TGTGCCAGCAGTTTGACAGACCGAGATGGCTACACCTTC.